A single sample is the source of the 9 T cell receptor beta chains below, sequenced in a study of blood T cell repertoires in COVID-19. Assay: immunoSEQ multiplex PCR; the TCRdb copy retains only in-frame clones and omits some. The data show about 100,000 clones, with about 91% seen just once and around 5% held by the top ten. The sequenced material came from peripheral blood. The receptors originated from a human donor in a cohort sampled during active COVID-19.

This clone was observed once. The V call is TRBV5-1, the J call TRBJ2-1; 13 bases are shared with TRBD2. After removal of 4 bases from V and 6 bases from J, the junction contained 4 bases not matched to a gene. CDR3 size: 15 residues. CDR1 is SGHRS and CDR2 is YFSETQ in the germline V gene. The CDR3 sequence: CASSRLAGGVNEQFF. The CDR3 DNA reads TGCGCCAGCAGCCGACTAGCGGGAGGCGTCAATGAGCAGTTCTTC.

This sequence joins TRBV2 and TRBJ1-3; unclear D gene. V was pared by 1 base and J by 8 bases, with 9 bases between. The V gene's germline CDR1 is SNHLY and CDR2 FYNNEI. This CDR3 spans 13 amino acids. DNA for the CDR3: TGTGCCAGCAGTGAAGAGATGGGAGACACCATATATTTT. It is translated as CASSEEMGDTIYF.

The chain links TRBV19 to TRBJ2-3, with 9 bases identical to TRBD2. CDR3 length: 14 amino acids. CDR1 is LNHDA, CDR2 SQIVND, per germline (reference sequence). J was trimmed by 0 bases and V by 10 bases; bases with no gene match: 5. In DNA, the CDR3 is TGTGCCATCGATAGCGGGAGTAGCACAGATACGCAGTATTTT. This translates into CAIDSGSSTDTQYF.

The gene calls are TRBV4-2 and TRBJ2-5, with a weak D call TRBD2 (5 bases). The length of the CDR3 is 13 residues. CDR1 is LGHNA and CDR2 is YNFKEQ in the germline V gene. Trimming took 0 bases from V and 5 from J, leaving 7 bases between them. CDR3 residues: CASSQDRRETQYF. CDR3 in DNA: TGTGCCAGCAGCCAAGATAGGAGGGAGACCCAGTACTTC.

V usage is TRBV27 and J usage is TRBJ2-7; possibly TRBD1 for D (6 bases). CDR3 length: 15 amino acids. In germline, CDR1 is MNHEY, CDR2 SMNVEV (reference sequence). Deletions cut 6 bases from V and 2 bases from J, with 17 bases between. The CDR3 sequence: CASSYRQEAAYEQYF. In DNA form, the CDR3 reads TGTGCCAGCAGCTATCGACAGGAGGCGGCCTACGAGCAGTACTTC.

The chain couples TRBV29-1 to TRBJ1-1, with 7 nucleotides matching TRBD1. V shed 5 bases and J 0 bases; nucleotides not matched to a gene: 9. Germline V gene lookup returns CDR1 SQVTM and CDR2 ANQGSEA. This CDR3 is built from 15 residues. CDR3 DNA sequence: TGCAGCGTTACCCGGGACAGTTCAATGAACACTGAAGCTTTCTTT. Translated: CSVTRDSSMNTEAFF.

Only a few counts were recorded for this clone. This rearrangement joins TRBV4-2 to TRBJ1-1, with unresolved D. The V gene's germline CDR1 is LGHNA and CDR2 YNFKEQ. The CDR3 runs 13 residues. The ends were cut back, 1 base at V and 4 bases at J, with 7 bases in the middle. This chain's CDR3 is CASSQAGVTEAFF. Written as DNA, the CDR3 is TGTGCCAGCAGCCAAGCGGGAGTCACTGAAGCTTTCTTT.

The chain combines TRBV11-1 with TRBJ2-3, with TRBD2 identical over 9 bases. This CDR3 is built from 16 residues. Looked up from germline, CDR1 is SGHAT and CDR2 is FQDESV (reference sequence). V shed 3 bases and J 3 bases; nucleotides not matched to a gene: 7. DNA of the CDR3: TGTGCCAGCAGCTTGGCTAGGAGCGGGAGGACAGATACGCAGTATTTT. The encoded protein is CASSLARSGRTDTQYF. The variable domain in full, completed from reference TRBV11-1 and TRBJ2-3, reads EAEVAQSPRYKITEKSQAVAFWCDPISGHATLYWYRQILGQGPELLVQFQDESVVDDSQLPKDRFSAERLKGVDSTLKIQPAELGDSAMYLCASSLARSGRTDTQYFGPGTRLTVL.

This chain uses TRBV11-3 with TRBJ1-4; D is unclear. This CDR3 has 17 amino acids. The V end was cut by 0 bases, the J end by 2 bases, with 13 bases between. Germline V gene lookup returns CDR1 SGHNT and CDR2 YENEEA. The CDR3 loop is CASSLDPLAATNEKLFF. DNA of the CDR3: TGTGCCAGCAGCTTAGACCCGCTAGCGGCTACTAATGAAAAACTGTTTTTT. The variable domain in full, with the rest retrieved from reference TRBV11-3 and TRBJ1-4, is EAGVVQSPRYKIIEKKQPVAFWCNPISGHNTLYWYLQNLGQGPELLIRYENEEAVDDSQLPKDRFSAERLKGVDSTLKIQPAELGDSAVYLCASSLDPLAATNEKLFFGSGTQLSVL.